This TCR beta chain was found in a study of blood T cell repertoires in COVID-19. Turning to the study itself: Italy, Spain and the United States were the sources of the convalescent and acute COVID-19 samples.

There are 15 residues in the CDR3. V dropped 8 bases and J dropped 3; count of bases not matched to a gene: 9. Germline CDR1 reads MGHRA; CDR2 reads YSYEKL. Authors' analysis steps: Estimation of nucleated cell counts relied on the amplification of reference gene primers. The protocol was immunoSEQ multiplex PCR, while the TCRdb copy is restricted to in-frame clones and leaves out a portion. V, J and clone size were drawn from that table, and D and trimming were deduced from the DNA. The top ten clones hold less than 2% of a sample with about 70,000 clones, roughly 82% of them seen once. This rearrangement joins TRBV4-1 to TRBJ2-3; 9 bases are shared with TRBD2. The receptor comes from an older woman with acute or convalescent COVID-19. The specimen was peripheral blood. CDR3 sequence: CASSEPGLATDTQYF. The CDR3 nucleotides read TGCGCCAGCTCTGAGCCGGGACTAGCAACAGATACGCAGTATTTT.